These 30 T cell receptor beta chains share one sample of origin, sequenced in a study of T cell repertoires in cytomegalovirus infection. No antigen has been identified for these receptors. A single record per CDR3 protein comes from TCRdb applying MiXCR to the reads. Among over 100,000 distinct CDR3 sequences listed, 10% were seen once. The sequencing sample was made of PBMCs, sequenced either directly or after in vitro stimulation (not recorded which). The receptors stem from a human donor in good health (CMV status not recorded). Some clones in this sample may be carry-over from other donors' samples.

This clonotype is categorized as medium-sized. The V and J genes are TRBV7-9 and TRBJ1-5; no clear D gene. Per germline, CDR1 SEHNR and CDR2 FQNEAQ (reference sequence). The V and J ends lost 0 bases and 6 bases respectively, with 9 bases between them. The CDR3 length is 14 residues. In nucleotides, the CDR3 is TGTGCCAGCAGCTTAGCAGGGCCAGTTCAGCCCCAGCATTTT. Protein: CASSLAGPVQPQHF.

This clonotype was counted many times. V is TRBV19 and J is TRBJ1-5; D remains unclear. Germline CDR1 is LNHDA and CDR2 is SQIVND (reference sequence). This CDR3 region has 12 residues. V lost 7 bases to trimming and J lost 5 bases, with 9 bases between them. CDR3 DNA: TGTGCCAGTAAGTTGGTTGATCAGCCCCAGCATTTT. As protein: CASKLVDQPQHF.

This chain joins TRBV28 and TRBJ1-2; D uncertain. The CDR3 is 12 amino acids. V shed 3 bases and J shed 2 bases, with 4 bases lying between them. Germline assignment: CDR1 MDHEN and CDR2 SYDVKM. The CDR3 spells CASSLSNYGYTF. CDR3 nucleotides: TGTGCCAGCAGTTTGTCCAACTATGGCTACACCTTC.

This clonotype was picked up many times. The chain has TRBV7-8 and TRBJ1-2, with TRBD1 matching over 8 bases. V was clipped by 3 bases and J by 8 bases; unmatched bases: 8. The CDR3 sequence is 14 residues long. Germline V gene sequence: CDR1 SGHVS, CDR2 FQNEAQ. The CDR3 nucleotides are TGTGCCAGCAGCTTTAGGGGACAGGCCGAGGGCTACACCTTC. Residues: CASSFRGQAEGYTF. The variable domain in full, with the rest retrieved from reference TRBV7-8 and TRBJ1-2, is GAGVSQSPRYKVAKRGQDVALRCDPISGHVSLFWYQQALGQGPEFLTYFQNEAQLDKSGLPSDRFFAERPEGSVSTLKIQRTQQEDSAVYLCASSFRGQAEGYTFGSGTRLTVV.

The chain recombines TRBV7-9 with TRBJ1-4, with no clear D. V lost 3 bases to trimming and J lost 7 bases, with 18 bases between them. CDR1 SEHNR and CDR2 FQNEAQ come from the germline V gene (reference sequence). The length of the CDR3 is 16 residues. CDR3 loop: CASSFPKSRGPEKLFF. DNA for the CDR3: TGTGCCAGCAGCTTTCCCAAGTCTAGAGGTCCTGAAAAACTGTTTTTT. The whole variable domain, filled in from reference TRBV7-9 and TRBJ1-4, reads DTGVSQNPRHKITKRGQNVTFRCDPISEHNRLYWYRQTLGQGPEFLTYFQNEAQLEKSRLLSDRFSAERPKGSFSTLEIQRTEQGDSAMYLCASSFPKSRGPEKLFFGSGTQLSVL.

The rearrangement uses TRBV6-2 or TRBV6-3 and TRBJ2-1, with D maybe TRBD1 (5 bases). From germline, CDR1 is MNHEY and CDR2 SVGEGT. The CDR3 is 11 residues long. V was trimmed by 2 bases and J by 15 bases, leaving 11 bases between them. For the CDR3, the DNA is TGTGCCAGCAGTTACAAAGGGGAATCGTTCTTC. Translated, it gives CASSYKGESFF.

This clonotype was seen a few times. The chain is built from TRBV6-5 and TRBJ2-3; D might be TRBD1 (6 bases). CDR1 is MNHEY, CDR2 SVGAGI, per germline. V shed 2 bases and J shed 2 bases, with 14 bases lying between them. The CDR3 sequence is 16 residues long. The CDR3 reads CASSYPPDSPTDTQYF. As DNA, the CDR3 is TGTGCCAGCAGTTACCCACCGGACAGCCCCACAGATACGCAGTATTTT.

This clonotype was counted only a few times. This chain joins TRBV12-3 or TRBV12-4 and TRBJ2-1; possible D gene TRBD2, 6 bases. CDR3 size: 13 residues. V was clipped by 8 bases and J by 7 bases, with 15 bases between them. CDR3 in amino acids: CASSYGGGNEQFF. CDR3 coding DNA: TGTGCCAGCTCCTACGGTGGGGGGAATGAGCAGTTCTTC.

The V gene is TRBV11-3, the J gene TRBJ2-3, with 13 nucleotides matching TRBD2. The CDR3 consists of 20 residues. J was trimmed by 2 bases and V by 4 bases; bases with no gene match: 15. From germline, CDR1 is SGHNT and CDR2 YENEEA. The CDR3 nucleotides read TGTGCCAGCAGCTCGTATACCCACCAAGGGACTAGCGGGGACACAGATACGCAGTATTTT. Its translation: CASSSYTHQGTSGDTDTQYF.

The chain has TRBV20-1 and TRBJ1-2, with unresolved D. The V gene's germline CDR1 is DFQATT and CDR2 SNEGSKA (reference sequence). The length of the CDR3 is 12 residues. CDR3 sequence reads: CSPAGRAEGYTF. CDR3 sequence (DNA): TGCAGCCCCGCTGGGAGGGCGGAAGGCTACACCTTC.

CDR3 in DNA: TGTGCCACCAGCAGAGTAACTATCATAGCGGGAGGAAACATTCAGTACTTC. It is translated as CATSRVTIIAGGNIQYF. This rearrangement joins TRBV15 to TRBJ2-4, with 10 nucleotides matching TRBD2. The length of the CDR3 is 17 residues. The V gene's germline CDR1 is LNHNV and CDR2 YYDKDF (reference sequence). The ends lost 1 base at V and 6 bases at J; junction bases unmatched: 9.

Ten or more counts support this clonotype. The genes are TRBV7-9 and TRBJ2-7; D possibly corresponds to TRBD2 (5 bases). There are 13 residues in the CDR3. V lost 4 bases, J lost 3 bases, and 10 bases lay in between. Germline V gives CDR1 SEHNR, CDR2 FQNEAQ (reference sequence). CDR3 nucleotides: TGTGCCAGCAGCTCCGGAGGAGGCTACGAGCAGTACTTC. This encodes CASSSGGGYEQYF.

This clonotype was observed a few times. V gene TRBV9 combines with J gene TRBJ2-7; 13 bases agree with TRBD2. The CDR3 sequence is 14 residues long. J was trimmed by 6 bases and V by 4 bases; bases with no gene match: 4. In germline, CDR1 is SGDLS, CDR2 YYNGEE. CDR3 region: CASSYRTSGSEQYF. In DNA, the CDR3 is TGTGCCAGCAGCTACCGGACTAGCGGGAGCGAGCAGTACTTC.

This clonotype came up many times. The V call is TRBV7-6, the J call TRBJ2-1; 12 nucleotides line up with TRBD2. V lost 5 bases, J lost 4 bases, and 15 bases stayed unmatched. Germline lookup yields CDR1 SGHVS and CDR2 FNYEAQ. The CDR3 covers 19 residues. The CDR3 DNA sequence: TGTGCCAGCAGCACCCCCTCGGGGACTAGCGGGTCCCTTTACAATGAGCAGTTCTTC. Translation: CASSTPSGTSGSLYNEQFF.

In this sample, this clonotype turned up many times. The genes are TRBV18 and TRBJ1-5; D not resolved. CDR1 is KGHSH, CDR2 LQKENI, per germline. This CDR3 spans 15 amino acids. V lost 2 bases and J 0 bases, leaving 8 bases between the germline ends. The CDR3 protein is CASSPSQVSNQPQHF. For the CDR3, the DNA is TGTGCCAGCTCACCATCCCAGGTTAGCAATCAGCCCCAGCATTTT.

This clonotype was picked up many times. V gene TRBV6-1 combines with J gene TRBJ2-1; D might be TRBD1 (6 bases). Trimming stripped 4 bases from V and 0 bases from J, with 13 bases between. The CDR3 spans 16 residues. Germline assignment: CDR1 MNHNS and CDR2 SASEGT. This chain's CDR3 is CASSGRTASSYNEQFF. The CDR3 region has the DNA TGTGCCAGCAGTGGCCGGACAGCCAGCTCCTACAATGAGCAGTTCTTC.

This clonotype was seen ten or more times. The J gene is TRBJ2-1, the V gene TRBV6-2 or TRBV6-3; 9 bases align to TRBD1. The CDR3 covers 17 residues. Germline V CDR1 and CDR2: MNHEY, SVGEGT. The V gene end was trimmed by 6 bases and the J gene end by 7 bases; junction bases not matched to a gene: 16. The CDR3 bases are TGTGCCAGCAGACGTAGCCGGGGGACAGGGTTCACTAATGAGCAGTTCTTC. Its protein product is CASRRSRGTGFTNEQFF.

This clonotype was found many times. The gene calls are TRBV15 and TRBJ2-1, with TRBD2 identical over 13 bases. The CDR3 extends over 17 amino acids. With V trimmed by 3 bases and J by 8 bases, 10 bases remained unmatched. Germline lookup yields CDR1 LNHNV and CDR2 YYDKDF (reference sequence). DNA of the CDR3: TGTGCCACCAGCAGCCTACTGACTAGCGGGAGGTCATATGAGCAGTTCTTC. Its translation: CATSSLLTSGRSYEQFF.

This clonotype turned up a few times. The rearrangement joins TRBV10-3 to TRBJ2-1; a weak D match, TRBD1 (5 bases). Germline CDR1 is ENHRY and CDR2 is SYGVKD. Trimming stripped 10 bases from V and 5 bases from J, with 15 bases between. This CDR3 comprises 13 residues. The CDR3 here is CATFRDDHNEQFF. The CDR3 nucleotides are TGTGCCACCTTCAGGGATGATCACAATGAGCAGTTCTTC.

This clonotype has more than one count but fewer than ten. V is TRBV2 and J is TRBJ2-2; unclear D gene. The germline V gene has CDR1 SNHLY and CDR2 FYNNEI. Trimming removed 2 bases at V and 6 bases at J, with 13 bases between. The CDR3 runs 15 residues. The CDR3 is CASSEITVRSGELFF. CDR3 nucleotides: TGTGCCAGCAGTGAAATTACGGTCAGGTCCGGGGAGCTGTTTTTT.

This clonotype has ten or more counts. CDR3 nucleotides: TGTGCCAGCAGCTTGGTGGCCCTGGGGGGGAAATCCTACGAGCAGTACTTC. This codes for CASSLVALGGKSYEQYF. The V gene is TRBV11-2, the J gene TRBJ2-7; 7 bases align to TRBD2. Germline loops: CDR1 SGHAT, CDR2 FQNNGV. The trim removed 3 bases at V and 1 base at J, leaving 12 bases unmatched. This CDR3 comprises 17 residues.

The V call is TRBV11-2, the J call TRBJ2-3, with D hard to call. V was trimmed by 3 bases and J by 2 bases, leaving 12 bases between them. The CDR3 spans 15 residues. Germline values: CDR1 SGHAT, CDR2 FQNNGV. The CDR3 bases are TGTGCCAGCAGCTTGGACGCGGTAACCACAGATACGCAGTATTTT. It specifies CASSLDAVTTDTQYF.

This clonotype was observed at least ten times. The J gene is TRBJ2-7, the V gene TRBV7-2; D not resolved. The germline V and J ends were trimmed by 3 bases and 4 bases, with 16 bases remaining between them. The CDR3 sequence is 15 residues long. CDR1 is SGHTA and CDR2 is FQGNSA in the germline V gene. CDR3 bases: TGTGCCAGCAGCTTTCAGCAGGCTCCGGCTTACGAGCAGTACGTC. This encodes CASSFQQAPAYEQYV.

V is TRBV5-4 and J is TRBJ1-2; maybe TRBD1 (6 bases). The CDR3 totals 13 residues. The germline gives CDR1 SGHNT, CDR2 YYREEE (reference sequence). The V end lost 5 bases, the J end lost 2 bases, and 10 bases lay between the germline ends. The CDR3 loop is CASREQGNYGYTF. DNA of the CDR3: TGTGCCAGCAGGGAGCAGGGGAACTATGGCTACACCTTC. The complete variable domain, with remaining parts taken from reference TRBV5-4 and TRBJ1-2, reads ETGVTQSPTHLIKTRGQQVTLRCSSQSGHNTVSWYQQALGQGPQFIFQYYREEENGRGNFPPRFSGLQFPNYSSELNVNALELDDSALYLCASREQGNYGYTFGSGTRLTVV.

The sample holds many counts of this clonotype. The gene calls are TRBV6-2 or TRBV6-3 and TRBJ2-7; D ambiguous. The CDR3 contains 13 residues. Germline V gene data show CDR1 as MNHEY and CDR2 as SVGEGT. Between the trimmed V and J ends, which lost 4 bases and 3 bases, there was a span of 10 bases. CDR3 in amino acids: CASSSTYNYEQYF. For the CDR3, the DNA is TGTGCCAGCAGTTCGACATACAACTACGAGCAGTACTTC.

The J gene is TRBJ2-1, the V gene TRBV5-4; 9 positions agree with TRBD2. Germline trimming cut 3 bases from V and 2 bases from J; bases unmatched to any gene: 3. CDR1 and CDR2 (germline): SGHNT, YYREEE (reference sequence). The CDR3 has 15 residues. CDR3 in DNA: TGTGCCAGCAGCTATCGACTAGCGGCCTACAATGAGCAGTTCTTC. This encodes CASSYRLAAYNEQFF.

The DNA for the CDR3 is TGTGCCAGCAGTGAAGCGGGAGGCGAGCAGTACGTC. This translates into CASSEAGGEQYV. The chain uses TRBV6-1 and TRBJ2-7; D is perhaps TRBD2 (6 bases). Germline assignment: CDR1 MNHNS and CDR2 SASEGT. The CDR3 covers 12 residues. Trimming removed 0 bases from V and 6 bases from J, with 6 bases in between.

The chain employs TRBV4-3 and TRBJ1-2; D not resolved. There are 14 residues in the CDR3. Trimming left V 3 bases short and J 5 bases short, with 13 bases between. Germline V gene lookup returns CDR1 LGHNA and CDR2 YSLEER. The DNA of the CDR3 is TGCGCCAGCAGCCATCTCGGGGAGGTTTATGGCTACACCTTC. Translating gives CASSHLGEVYGYTF.

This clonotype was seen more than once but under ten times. The CDR3 DNA reads TGCAGCGTTTACCCACTGGGACAGGCAGTCCAAGAGACCCAGTACTTC. As protein: CSVYPLGQAVQETQYF. The V call is TRBV29-1, the J call TRBJ2-5; 8 bases map to TRBD1. CDR1 SQVTM and CDR2 ANQGSEA come from the germline V gene. The CDR3 has 16 amino acids. Germline trimming cut 5 bases from V and 1 base from J; bases unmatched to any gene: 12. Using reference TRBV29-1 and TRBJ2-5 for the parts outside the CDR3, the full variable domain is SAVISQKPSRDICQRGTSLTIQCQVDSQVTMMFWYRQQPGQSLTLIATANQGSEATYESGFVIDKFPISRPNLTFSTLTVSNMSPEDSSIYLCSVYPLGQAVQETQYFGPGTRLLVL.

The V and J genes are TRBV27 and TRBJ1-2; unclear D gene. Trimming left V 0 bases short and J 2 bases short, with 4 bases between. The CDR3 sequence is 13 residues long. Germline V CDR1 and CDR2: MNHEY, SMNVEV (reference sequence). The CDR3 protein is CASSLSRNYGYTF. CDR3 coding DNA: TGTGCCAGCAGTTTATCTAGAAACTATGGCTACACCTTC.